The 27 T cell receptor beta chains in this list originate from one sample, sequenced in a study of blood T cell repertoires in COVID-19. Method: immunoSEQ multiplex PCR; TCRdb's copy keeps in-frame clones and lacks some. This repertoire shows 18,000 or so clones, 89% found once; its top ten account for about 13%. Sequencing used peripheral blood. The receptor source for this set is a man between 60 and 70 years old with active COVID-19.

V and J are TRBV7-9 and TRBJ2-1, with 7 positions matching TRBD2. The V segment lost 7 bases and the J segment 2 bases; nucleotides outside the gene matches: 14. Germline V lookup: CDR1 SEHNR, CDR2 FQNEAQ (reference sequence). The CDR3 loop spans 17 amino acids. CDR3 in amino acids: CASNRNVREATYNEQFF. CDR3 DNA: TGTGCCAGCAACCGAAACGTCCGGGAGGCCACCTACAATGAGCAGTTCTTC. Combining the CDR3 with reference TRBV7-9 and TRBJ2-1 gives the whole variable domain DTGVSQNPRHKITKRGQNVTFRCDPISEHNRLYWYRQTLGQGPEFLTYFQNEAQLEKSRLLSDRFSAERPKGSFSTLEIQRTEQGDSAMYLCASNRNVREATYNEQFFGPGTRLTVL.

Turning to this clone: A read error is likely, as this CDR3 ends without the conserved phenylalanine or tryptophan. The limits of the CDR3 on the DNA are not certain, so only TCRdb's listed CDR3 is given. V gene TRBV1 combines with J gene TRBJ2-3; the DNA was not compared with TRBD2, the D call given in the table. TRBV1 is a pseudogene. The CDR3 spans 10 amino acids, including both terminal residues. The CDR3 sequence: CTSSQVSGGE.

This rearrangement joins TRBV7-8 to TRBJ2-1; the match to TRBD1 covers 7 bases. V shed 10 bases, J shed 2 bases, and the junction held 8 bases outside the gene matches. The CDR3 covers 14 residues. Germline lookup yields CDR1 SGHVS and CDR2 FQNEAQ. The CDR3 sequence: CAIARDRAYNEQFF. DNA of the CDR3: TGTGCCATCGCGAGGGACAGAGCCTACAATGAGCAGTTCTTC.

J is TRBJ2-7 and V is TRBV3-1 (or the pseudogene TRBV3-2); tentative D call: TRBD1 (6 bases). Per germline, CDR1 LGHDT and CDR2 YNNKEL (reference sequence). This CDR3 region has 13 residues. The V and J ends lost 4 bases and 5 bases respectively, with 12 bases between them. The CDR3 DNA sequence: TGTGCCAGCAGCCGAGACAGGCCCCACGAGCAGTACTTC. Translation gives CASSRDRPHEQYF.

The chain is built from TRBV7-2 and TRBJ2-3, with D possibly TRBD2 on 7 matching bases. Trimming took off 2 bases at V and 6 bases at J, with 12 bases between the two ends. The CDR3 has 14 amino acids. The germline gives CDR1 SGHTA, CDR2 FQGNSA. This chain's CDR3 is CASSLSGGHDTQYF. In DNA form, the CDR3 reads TGTGCCAGCAGCTTATCCGGGGGGCATGATACGCAGTATTTT.

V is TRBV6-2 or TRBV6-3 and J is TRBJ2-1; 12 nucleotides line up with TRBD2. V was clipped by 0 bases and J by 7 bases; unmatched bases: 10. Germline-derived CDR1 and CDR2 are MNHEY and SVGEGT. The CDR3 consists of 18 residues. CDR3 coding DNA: TGTGCCAGCAGTTACTCGTCGTCCCTAGCGGGGGGGCAAAATGAGCAGTTCTTC. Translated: CASSYSSSLAGGQNEQFF.

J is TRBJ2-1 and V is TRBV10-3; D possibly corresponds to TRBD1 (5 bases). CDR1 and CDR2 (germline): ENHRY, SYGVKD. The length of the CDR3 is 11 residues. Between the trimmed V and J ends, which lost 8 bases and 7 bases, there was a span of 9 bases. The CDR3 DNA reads TGTGCCATCTGGGGCCAAAATGAGCAGTTCTTC. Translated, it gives CAIWGQNEQFF.

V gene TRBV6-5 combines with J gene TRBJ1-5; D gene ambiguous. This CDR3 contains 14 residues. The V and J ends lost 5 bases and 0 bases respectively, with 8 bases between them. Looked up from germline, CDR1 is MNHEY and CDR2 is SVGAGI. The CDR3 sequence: CASSREFSNQPQHF. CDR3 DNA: TGTGCCAGCAGTAGAGAGTTTAGCAATCAGCCCCAGCATTTT.

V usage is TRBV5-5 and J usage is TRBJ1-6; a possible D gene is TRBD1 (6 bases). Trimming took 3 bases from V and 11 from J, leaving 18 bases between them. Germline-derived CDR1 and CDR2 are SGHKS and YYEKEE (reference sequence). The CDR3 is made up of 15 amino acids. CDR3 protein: CASSSTGILAPPLHF. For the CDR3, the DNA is TGTGCCAGCAGCTCCACAGGGATACTTGCTCCACCCCTCCACTTT.

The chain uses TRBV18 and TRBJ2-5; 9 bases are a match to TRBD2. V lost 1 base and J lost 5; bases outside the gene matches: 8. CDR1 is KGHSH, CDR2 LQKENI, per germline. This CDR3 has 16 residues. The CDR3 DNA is TGTGCCAGCTCACCACGGCGGCTAGCGGGGCGGGAGACCCAGTACTTC. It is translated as CASSPRRLAGRETQYF.

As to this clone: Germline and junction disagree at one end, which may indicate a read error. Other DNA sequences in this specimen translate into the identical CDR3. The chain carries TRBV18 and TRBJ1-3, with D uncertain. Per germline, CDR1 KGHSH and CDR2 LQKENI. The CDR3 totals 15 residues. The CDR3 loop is CASSPPGGTGNTIYF. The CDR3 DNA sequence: TGTGCCAGCTCACCACCGGGAGGAACTGGGAACACCATATATTTT. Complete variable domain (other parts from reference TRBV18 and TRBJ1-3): NAGVMQNPRHLVRRRGQEARLRCSPMKGHSHVYWYRQLPEEGLKFMVYLQKENIIDESGMPKERFSAEFPKEGPSILRIQQVVRGDSAAYFCASSPPGGTGNTIYFGEGSWLTVV.

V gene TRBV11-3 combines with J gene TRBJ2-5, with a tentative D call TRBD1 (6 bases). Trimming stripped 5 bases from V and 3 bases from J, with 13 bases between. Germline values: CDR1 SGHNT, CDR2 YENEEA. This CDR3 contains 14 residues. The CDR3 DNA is TGTGCCAGCAGCCACAGGGTAGTAAAAGAGACCCAGTACTTC. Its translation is CASSHRVVKETQYF.

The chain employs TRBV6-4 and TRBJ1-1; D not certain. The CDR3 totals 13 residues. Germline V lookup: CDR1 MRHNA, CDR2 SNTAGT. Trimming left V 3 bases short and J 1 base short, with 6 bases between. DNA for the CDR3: TGTGCCAGCAGTGAATCGAGGAACACTGAAGCTTTCTTT. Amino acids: CASSESRNTEAFF.

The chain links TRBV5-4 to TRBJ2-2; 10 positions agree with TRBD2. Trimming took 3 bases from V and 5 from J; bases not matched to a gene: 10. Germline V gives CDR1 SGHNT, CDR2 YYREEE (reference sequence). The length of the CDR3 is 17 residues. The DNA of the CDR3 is TGTGCCAGCAGCTCCGACCTAGCGGGAGTAAGGACCGGGGAGCTGTTTTTT. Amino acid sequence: CASSSDLAGVRTGELFF.

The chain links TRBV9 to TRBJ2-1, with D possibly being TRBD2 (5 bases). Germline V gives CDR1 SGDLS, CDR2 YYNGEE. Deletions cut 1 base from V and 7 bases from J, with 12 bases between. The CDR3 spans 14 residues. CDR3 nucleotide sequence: TGTGCCAGCAGCGTAAACGGGATCCGAAATGAGCAGTTCTTC. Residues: CASSVNGIRNEQFF.

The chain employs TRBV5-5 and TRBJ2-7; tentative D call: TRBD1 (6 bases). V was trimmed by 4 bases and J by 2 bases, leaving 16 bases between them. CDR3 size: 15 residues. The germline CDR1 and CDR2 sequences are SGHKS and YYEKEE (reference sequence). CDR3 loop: CASSAQAGDTYEQYF. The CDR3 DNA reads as TGTGCCAGCAGCGCGCAGGCAGGGGACACCTACGAGCAGTACTTC.

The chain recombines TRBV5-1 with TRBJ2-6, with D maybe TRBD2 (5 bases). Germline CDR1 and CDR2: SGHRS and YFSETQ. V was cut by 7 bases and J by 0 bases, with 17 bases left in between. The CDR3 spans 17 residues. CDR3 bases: TGCGCCAGCCACCGGGGAGACACCCTCTCTGGGGCCAACGTCCTGACTTTC. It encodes CASHRGDTLSGANVLTF. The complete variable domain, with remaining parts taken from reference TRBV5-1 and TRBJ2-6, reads KAGVTQTPRYLIKTRGQQVTLSCSPISGHRSVSWYQQTPGQGLQFLFEYFSETQRNKGNFPGRFSGRQFSNSRSEMNVSTLELGDSALYLCASHRGDTLSGANVLTFGAGSRLTVL.

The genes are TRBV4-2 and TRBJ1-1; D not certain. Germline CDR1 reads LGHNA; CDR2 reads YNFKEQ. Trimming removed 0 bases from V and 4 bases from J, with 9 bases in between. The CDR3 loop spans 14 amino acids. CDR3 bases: TGTGCCAGCAGCCAAGACCCCCGGGGCACTGAAGCTTTCTTT. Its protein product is CASSQDPRGTEAFF.

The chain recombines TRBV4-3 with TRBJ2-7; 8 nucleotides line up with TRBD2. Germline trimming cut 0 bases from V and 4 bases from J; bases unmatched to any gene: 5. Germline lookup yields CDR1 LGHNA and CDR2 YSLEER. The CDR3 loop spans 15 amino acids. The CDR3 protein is CASSQDVSGAYEQYF. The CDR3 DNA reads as TGCGCCAGCAGCCAAGATGTTAGCGGGGCATACGAGCAGTACTTC.

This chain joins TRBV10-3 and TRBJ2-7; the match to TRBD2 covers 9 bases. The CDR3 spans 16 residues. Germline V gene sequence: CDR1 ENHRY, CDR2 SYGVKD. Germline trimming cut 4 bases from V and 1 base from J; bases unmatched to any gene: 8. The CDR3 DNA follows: TGTGCCATCAGTGTGTCGGCGGGGGGGCCGTCCTACGAGCAGTACTTC. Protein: CAISVSAGGPSYEQYF.

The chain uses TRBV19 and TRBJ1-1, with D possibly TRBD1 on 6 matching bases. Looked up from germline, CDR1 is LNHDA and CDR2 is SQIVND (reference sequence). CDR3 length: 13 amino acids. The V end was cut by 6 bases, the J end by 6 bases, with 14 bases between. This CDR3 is CASSRQGSAEAFF. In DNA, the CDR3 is TGTGCCAGTAGCCGCCAGGGGAGCGCTGAAGCTTTCTTT. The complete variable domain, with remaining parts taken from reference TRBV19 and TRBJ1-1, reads DGGITQSPKYLFRKEGQNVTLSCEQNLNHDAMYWYRQDPGQGLRLIYYSQIVNDFQKGDIAEGYSVSREKKESFPLTVTSAQKNPTAFYLCASSRQGSAEAFFGQGTRLTVV.

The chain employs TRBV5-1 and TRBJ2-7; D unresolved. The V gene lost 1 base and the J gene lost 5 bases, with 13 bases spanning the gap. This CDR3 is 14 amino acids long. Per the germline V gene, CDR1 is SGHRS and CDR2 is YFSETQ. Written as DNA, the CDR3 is TGCGCCAGCAGCTTGTTCGGAGTACGCGACGAGCAGTACTTC. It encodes CASSLFGVRDEQYF.

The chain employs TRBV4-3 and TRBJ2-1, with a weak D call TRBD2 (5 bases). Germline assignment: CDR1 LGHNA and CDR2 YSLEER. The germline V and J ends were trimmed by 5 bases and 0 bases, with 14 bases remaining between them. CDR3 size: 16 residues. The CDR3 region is CASSLRVKSSYNEQFF. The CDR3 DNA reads TGCGCCAGCAGCTTGCGGGTCAAAAGCTCCTACAATGAGCAGTTCTTC.

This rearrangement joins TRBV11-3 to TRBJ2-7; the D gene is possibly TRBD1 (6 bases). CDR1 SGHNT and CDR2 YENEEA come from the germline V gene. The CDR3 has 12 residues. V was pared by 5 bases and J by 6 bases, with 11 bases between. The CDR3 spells CASSPRGGEQYF. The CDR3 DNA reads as TGTGCCAGCAGCCCCCGAGGGGGCGAGCAGTACTTC.

In nucleotides, the CDR3 is TGTGCCAGCAGCCAGACAGGACTAGCGGGAGGGCCGTCTGGGACAGATACGCAGTATTTT. It translates to CASSQTGLAGGPSGTDTQYF. This chain links TRBV3-1 (or the pseudogene TRBV3-2) with TRBJ2-3; TRBD2 aligns across 15 bases. The J segment lost 3 bases and the V segment lost 3 bases, leaving 13 bases of the junction unmatched. This CDR3 is 20 amino acids long. The germline V gene has CDR1 LGHDT and CDR2 YNNKEL (reference sequence).

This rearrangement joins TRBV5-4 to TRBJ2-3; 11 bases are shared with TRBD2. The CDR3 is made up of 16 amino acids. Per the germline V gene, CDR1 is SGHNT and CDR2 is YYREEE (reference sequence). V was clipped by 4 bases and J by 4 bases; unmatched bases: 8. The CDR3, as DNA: TGTGCCAGCAGCATCGATAGCGGGAGGGCCGCAGATACGCAGTATTTT. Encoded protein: CASSIDSGRAADTQYF.

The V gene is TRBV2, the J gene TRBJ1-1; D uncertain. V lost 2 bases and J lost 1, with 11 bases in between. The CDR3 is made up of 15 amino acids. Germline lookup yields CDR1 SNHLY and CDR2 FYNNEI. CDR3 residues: CASSENLGRNTEAFF. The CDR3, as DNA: TGTGCCAGCAGTGAAAACCTGGGGAGGAACACTGAAGCTTTCTTT.